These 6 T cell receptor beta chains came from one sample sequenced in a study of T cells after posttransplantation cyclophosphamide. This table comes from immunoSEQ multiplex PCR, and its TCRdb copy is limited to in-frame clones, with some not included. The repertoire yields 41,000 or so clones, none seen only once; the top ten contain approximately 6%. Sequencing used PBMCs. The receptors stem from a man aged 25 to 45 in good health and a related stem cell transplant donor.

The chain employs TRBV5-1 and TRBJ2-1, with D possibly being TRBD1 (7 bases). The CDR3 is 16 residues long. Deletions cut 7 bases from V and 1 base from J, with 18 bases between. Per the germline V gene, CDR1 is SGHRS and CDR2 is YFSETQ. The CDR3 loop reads CASGGVQGGSYNEQFF. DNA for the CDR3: TGCGCCAGCGGGGGAGTCCAGGGGGGTTCCTACAATGAGCAGTTCTTC.

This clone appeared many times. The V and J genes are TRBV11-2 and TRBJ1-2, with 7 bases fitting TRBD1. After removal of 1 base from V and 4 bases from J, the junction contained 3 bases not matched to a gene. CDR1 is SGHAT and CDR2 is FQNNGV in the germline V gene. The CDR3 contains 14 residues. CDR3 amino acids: CASSLGTGRYGYTF. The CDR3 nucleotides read TGTGCCAGCAGCTTAGGGACAGGACGCTATGGCTACACCTTC.

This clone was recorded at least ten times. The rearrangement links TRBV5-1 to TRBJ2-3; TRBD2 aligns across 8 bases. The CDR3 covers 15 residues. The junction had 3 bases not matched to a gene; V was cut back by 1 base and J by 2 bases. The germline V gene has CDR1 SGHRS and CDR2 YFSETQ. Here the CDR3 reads CASSLTLADTDTQYF. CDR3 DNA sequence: TGCGCCAGCAGCTTGACACTAGCGGACACAGATACGCAGTATTTT. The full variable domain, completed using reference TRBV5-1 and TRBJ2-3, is KAGVTQTPRYLIKTRGQQVTLSCSPISGHRSVSWYQQTPGQGLQFLFEYFSETQRNKGNFPGRFSGRQFSNSRSEMNVSTLELGDSALYLCASSLTLADTDTQYFGPGTRLTVL.

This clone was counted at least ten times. CDR3 protein: CASSDSGGNYNEQFF. CDR3 bases: TGTGCCAGCAGTGACTCAGGGGGCAACTACAATGAGCAGTTCTTC. V is TRBV6-4 and J is TRBJ2-1; 7 bases are a match to TRBD1. Per germline, CDR1 MRHNA and CDR2 SNTAGT. V shed 0 bases, J shed 3 bases, and the junction held 2 bases outside the gene matches. This CDR3 is 15 amino acids long.

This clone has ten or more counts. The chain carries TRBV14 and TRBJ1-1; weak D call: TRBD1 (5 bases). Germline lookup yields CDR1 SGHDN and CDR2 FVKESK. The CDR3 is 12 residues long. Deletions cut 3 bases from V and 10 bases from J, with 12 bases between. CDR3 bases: TGTGCCAGCAGCCACATAGCCCAGGGAGCTTTCTTT. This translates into CASSHIAQGAFF.

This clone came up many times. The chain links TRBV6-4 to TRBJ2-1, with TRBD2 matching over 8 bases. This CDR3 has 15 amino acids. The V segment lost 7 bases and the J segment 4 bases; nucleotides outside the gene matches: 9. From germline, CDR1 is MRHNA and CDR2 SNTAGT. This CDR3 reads CASILSGAGYNEQFF. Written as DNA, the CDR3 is TGTGCCAGCATCCTTAGCGGGGCCGGTTACAATGAGCAGTTCTTC.